The 4 T cell receptor beta chains below all came from one sample that was sequenced in a study of cytomegalovirus exposure and HLA in healthy donors. The primer mix had 60 Vbeta and 13 Jbeta primers. The table came from immunoSEQ multiplex PCR; TCRdb's copy has only in-frame clones and leaves some out. The sample holds around 150,000 clones, approximately 80% seen once. The sample was PBMCs. The source is a man aged 30 to 39 in good health and CMV-seronegative.

This clone was counted between two and nine times. The genes are TRBV5-4 and TRBJ1-1; D remains unclear. The V and J ends lost 2 bases and 5 bases respectively, with 13 bases between them. The CDR3 contains 14 residues. The germline V gene encodes CDR1 SGHNT and CDR2 YYREEE (reference sequence). Here the CDR3 reads CASSFPGRGTEAFF. The CDR3 DNA follows: TGTGCCAGCAGCTTCCCGGGGAGAGGGACTGAAGCTTTCTTT.

CDR3 coding DNA: TGTGCCAGCCGCAACAGGGGGCTCCCCCAAGAGACCCAGTACTTC. It encodes CASRNRGLPQETQYF. The V and J genes are TRBV19 and TRBJ2-5; 9 bases agree with TRBD1. CDR1 and CDR2 (germline): LNHDA, SQIVND (reference sequence). This CDR3 spans 15 amino acids. Trimming at V came to 9 bases and at J to 1 base, leaving 9 bases not matched to a gene.

This clone occurred a few times. The chain employs TRBV7-9 and TRBJ1-2, with D possibly TRBD1 on 6 matching bases. This CDR3 is 15 amino acids long. V lost 3 bases to trimming and J lost 8 bases, with 19 bases between them. The germline V gene encodes CDR1 SEHNR and CDR2 FQNEAQ (reference sequence). The chain's CDR3 is CASSFSGGAGKGYTF. The CDR3 region has the DNA TGTGCCAGCAGCTTTTCGGGGGGGGCAGGAAAAGGCTACACCTTC.

This chain links TRBV11-1 with TRBJ1-1; 10 bases are a match to TRBD1. Losses at the gene ends were 6 bases for V and 0 bases for J; bases not matched to a gene: 4. Looked up from germline, CDR1 is SGHAT and CDR2 is FQDESV (reference sequence). This CDR3 is 15 amino acids long. The CDR3 sequence: CASSWDRGLNTEAFF. CDR3 DNA sequence: TGTGCCAGCAGTTGGGACAGGGGATTGAACACTGAAGCTTTCTTT.